This T cell receptor (beta chain) is from a study of T cell responses to AZD1222 COVID-19 vaccine. This clone was recorded only once. Trimming pared 3 bases from V and 2 bases from J, leaving 16 bases between. This CDR3 spans 16 amino acids. CDR1 is SGHDT and CDR2 is YYEEEE in the germline V gene. Generated by immunoSEQ multiplex PCR, the TCRdb table keeps only in-frame clones and is missing some. The sample includes 100,000 to 110,000 clones, more than 75% of them seen just once. This clonotype was sampled from an adult in good health. The chain couples TRBV5-6 to TRBJ2-3; tentative D call: TRBD1 (6 bases). Here the sequenced sample was peripheral blood, taken on day 0 of MenACWY control vaccination. The CDR3 nucleotides read TGTGCCAGCAGCTGGGGGCCCGGGATGGTCACAGATACGCAGTATTTT. This gives the protein CASSWGPGMVTDTQYF. Full variable domain (outside the CDR3, taken from reference TRBV5-6 and TRBJ2-3): DAGVTQSPTHLIKTRGQQVTLRCSPKSGHDTVSWYQQALGQGPQFIFQYYEEEERQRGNFPDRFSGHQFPNYSSELNVNALLLGDSALYLCASSWGPGMVTDTQYFGPGTRLTVL.